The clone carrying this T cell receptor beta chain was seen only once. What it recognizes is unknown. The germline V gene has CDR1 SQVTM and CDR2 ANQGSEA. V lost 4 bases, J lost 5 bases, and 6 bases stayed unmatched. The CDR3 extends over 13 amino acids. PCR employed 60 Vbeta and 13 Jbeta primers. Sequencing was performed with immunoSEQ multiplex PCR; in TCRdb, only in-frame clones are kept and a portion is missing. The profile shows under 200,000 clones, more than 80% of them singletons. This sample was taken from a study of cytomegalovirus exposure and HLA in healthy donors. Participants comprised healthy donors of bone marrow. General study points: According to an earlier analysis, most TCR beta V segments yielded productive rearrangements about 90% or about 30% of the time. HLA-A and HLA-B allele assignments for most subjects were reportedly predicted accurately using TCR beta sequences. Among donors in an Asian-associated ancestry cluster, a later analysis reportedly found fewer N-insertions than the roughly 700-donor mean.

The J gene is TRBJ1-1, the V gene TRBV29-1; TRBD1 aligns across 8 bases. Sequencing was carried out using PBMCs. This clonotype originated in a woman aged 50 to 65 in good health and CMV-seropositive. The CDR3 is CSVAQGGITEAFF. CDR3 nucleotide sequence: TGCAGCGTTGCACAGGGGGGGATTACTGAAGCTTTCTTT.